Below are 14 T cell receptor beta chains sequenced from a single sample in a study of OX40 agonist ivuxolimab in advanced cancers. Clones were read by immunoSEQ multiplex PCR, and TCRdb kept only the in-frame ones, dropping some. The table includes 40,000 or so clones, around 81% detected once. The sample in question was CD4+ or CD8+ T cells sorted from blood, obtained in a trial of the OX40 agonist ivuxolimab. These TCRs come from an adult with an advanced solid tumor such as melanoma, head and neck, liver or kidney cancer.

J is TRBJ2-5 and V is TRBV2, with D perhaps matching TRBD2 (7 bases). The CDR3 is made up of 15 amino acids. The V end lost 6 bases, the J end lost 4 bases, and 18 bases lay between the germline ends. CDR1 is SNHLY and CDR2 is FYNNEI in the germline V gene. The CDR3 bases are TGTGCCAGCAGCGATGGTGGAAGGGGGGGAGAGACCCAGTACTTC. Protein: CASSDGGRGGETQYF.

The chain couples TRBV19 to TRBJ1-2, with D possibly TRBD1 on 5 matching bases. The V end was cut by 2 bases, the J end by 7 bases, with 17 bases between. CDR3 length: 15 amino acids. Germline assignment: CDR1 LNHDA and CDR2 SQIVND (reference sequence). CDR3 amino acids: CASSISFSSGFGYTF. DNA of the CDR3: TGTGCCAGTAGTATATCTTTTTCTTCAGGGTTTGGCTACACCTTC.

The chain combines TRBV7-7 with TRBJ1-1; D ambiguous. Trimming removed 3 bases at V and 6 bases at J, with 11 bases between. Germline values: CDR1 SSHAT, CDR2 FNYEAQ (reference sequence). The CDR3 consists of 13 residues. CDR3 sequence reads: CASSFLKDPEAFF. The CDR3 DNA reads TGTGCCAGCAGCTTCCTCAAGGACCCTGAAGCTTTCTTT.

The chain uses TRBV15 and TRBJ2-5; D is uncertain. Trimming took 11 bases from V and 3 from J, leaving 13 bases between them. The CDR3 has 12 amino acids. Germline lookup yields CDR1 LNHNV and CDR2 YYDKDF (reference sequence). CDR3 sequence (DNA): TGTGCCTCTGGTGCTACAGAAGAGACCCAGTACTTC. This gives the protein CASGATEETQYF.

The table lists this clone with a count of one. The chain uses TRBV29-1 and TRBJ1-1, with D perhaps matching TRBD1 (6 bases). Germline CDR1 reads SQVTM; CDR2 reads ANQGSEA. The V gene lost 6 bases and the J gene lost 6 bases, with 14 bases spanning the gap. CDR3 length: 12 residues. This chain's CDR3 is CSVRQKGAEAFF. In DNA form, the CDR3 reads TGCAGCGTCCGACAGAAGGGGGCTGAAGCTTTCTTT.

This rearrangement joins TRBV28 to TRBJ2-1; weak D call: TRBD1 (9 bases). This CDR3 is 16 amino acids long. Germline V gene sequence: CDR1 MDHEN, CDR2 SYDVKM. Deletions cut 5 bases from V and 4 bases from J, with 18 bases between. This CDR3 is CASSPGGGTGYNEQFF. CDR3 nucleotides: TGTGCCAGCAGTCCCGGGGGGGGGACAGGGTACAATGAGCAGTTCTTC.

This CDR3 is CASSPEDQETQYF. CDR3 coding DNA: TGTGCCAGTAGCCCCGAGGATCAAGAGACCCAGTACTTC. This sequence joins TRBV19 and TRBJ2-5; D remains ambiguous. From germline, CDR1 is LNHDA and CDR2 SQIVND (reference sequence). CDR3 length: 13 amino acids. The ends were cut back, 6 bases at V and 2 bases at J, with 10 bases in the middle.

V gene TRBV19 combines with J gene TRBJ2-3; TRBD2 might be the D (6 bases). The CDR3 has 15 amino acids. V lost 6 bases, J lost 2 bases, and 15 bases lay in between. CDR1 is LNHDA, CDR2 SQIVND, per germline (reference sequence). The CDR3 DNA reads as TGTGCCAGTAGGTATCAGGCGGGGTTCACAGATACGCAGTATTTT. Encoded protein: CASRYQAGFTDTQYF.

The rearrangement joins TRBV12-5 to TRBJ2-3, with a possible D match to TRBD2 (5 bases). From germline, CDR1 is LGHNT and CDR2 FRNRAP. The ends were cut back, 5 bases at V and 1 base at J, with 28 bases in the middle. The CDR3 totals 20 residues. CDR3 DNA: TGTGCTAGTGGTACCCCGTCGGAAGCGGATCTACCGGCGGGCACAGATACGCAGTATTTT. It encodes CASGTPSEADLPAGTDTQYF. The complete variable domain, with remaining parts taken from reference TRBV12-5 and TRBJ2-3, reads DARVTQTPRHKVTEMGQEVTMRCQPILGHNTVFWYRQTMMQGLELLAYFRNRAPLDDSGMPKDRFSAEMPDATLATLKIQPSEPRDSAVYFCASGTPSEADLPAGTDTQYFGPGTRLTVL.

The chain joins TRBV9 to TRBJ2-3, with a possible D match to TRBD1 (5 bases). CDR1 is SGDLS and CDR2 is YYNGEE in the germline V gene. The germline V and J ends were trimmed by 3 bases and 0 bases, with 11 bases remaining between them. The CDR3 totals 15 residues. This CDR3 reads CASSDARQSTDTQYF. CDR3 nucleotides: TGTGCCAGCAGCGACGCCCGACAGAGCACAGATACGCAGTATTTT.

This clone turned up a few times. The chain has TRBV5-6 and TRBJ1-2; 10 bases are shared with TRBD1. The CDR3 totals 16 residues. Per the germline V gene, CDR1 is SGHDT and CDR2 is YYEEEE. With V trimmed by 4 bases and J by 7 bases, 13 bases remained unmatched. CDR3 bases: TGTGCCAGCAGCCCAACCGGACAGGGGGAGGCTGGTGGCTACACCTTC. This translates into CASSPTGQGEAGGYTF.

The chain uses TRBV6-1 and TRBJ2-2, with D perhaps matching TRBD1 or TRBD2 (5 bases each). Trimming cost V 7 bases and J 2 bases, with 14 bases left between them. Germline CDR1 and CDR2: MNHNS and SASEGT. The CDR3 covers 15 residues. The CDR3 here is CASTRASGNTGELFF. In DNA, the CDR3 is TGTGCCAGCACCAGGGCCAGCGGAAACACCGGGGAGCTGTTTTTT.

V is TRBV6-5 and J is TRBJ2-3; the D gene is possibly TRBD2 (5 bases). The germline V gene encodes CDR1 MNHEY and CDR2 SVGAGI. This CDR3 region has 15 residues. The ends were cut back, 5 bases at V and 0 bases at J, with 12 bases in the middle. DNA for the CDR3: TGTGCCAGCAGTCGTGGGAGAAGTAGCACAGATACGCAGTATTTT. Translated, it gives CASSRGRSSTDTQYF.

The CDR3 bases are TGTGCCAGCAGGGGTGCTGTGGGCAACACAGATACGCAGTATTTT. Translating it yields CASRGAVGNTDTQYF. This sequence joins TRBV28 and TRBJ2-3, with D unresolved. CDR3 length: 15 amino acids. Trimming removed 6 bases at V and 2 bases at J, with 15 bases between. The germline V gene has CDR1 MDHEN and CDR2 SYDVKM.